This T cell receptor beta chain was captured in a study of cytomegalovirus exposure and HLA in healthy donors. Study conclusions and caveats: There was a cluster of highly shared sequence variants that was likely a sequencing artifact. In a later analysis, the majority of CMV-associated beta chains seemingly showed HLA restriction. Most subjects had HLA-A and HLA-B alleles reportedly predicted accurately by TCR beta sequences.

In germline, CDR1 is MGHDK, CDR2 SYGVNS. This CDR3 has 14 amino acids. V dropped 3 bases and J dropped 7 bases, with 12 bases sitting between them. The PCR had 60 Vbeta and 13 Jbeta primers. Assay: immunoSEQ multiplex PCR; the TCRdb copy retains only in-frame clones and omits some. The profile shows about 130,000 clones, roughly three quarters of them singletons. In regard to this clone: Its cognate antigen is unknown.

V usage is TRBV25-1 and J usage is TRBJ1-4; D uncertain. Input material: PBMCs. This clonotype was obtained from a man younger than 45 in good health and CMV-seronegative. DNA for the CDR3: TGTGCCAGCAGTGACACGGGTTTGGGTGAAAAACTGTTTTTT. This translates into CASSDTGLGEKLFF.